The next 3 T cell receptor beta chains were all read from a single sample in a study of early T cells in non-severe SARS-CoV-2 infection. TCRdb re-called the 5' RACE reads through MiXCR, storing one row per CDR3 protein. The table records more than 65,000 distinct CDR3 sequences, more than 3.5% of them present only once. Specimen: whole blood, collected at baseline. These receptors were taken from an adult who was a healthcare worker with PCR-confirmed SARS-CoV-2 infection or an uninfected control (not recorded which). The donor label of this sample is uncertain.

There are many counts of this clonotype. The chain recombines TRBV10-3 with TRBJ1-5; TRBD1 agrees at 11 bases. J was trimmed by 1 base and V by 0 bases; bases with no gene match: 5. Germline CDR1 reads ENHRY; CDR2 reads SYGVKD. CDR3 length: 18 amino acids. CDR3 DNA: TGTGCCATCAGTGAGTCGGGACAGGGGGTTTTCAGCAATCAGCCCCAGCATTTT. Protein product: CAISESGQGVFSNQPQHF.

This clonotype was counted between two and nine times. The V call is TRBV21-1, the J call TRBJ1-6. TRBV21-1 is tagged as a pseudogene. The CDR3 covers 13 residues. The CDR3 coding sequence is TGTGCCAGCAGCGAAGGCAGGAGTTCACCCCTCCACTTT. Its protein is CASSEGRSSPLHF.

The chain carries TRBV28 and TRBJ2-6, with D perhaps TRBD1 or TRBD2 (6 bases each). The ends were cut back, 5 bases at V and 4 bases at J, with 12 bases in the middle. Germline V CDR1 and CDR2: MDHEN, SYDVKM. This CDR3 contains 15 residues. CDR3 in DNA: TGTGCCAGCAGTCCGGGGGCGCCGGGGGCCAACGTCCTGACTTTC. This translates into CASSPGAPGANVLTF.